The 5 T cell receptor beta chains presented below share a single source sample, sequenced in a study of shared clonotypes between healthy human individuals. The repertoire was sequenced with immunoSEQ multiplex PCR; TCRdb's copy has only in-frame clones and lacks some. Of fewer than 650,000 clones detected, roughly 72% appear once; the ten largest clones hold 12%. The sample was PBMCs. These receptors all stem from a middle-aged woman in good health. Some clones in this sample may be carry-over from other donors' samples.

The V gene is TRBV5-1, the J gene TRBJ1-1, with D perhaps TRBD1 (6 bases). V shed 4 bases and J shed 1 base, with 11 bases lying between them. CDR3 size: 14 residues. Germline V lookup: CDR1 SGHRS, CDR2 YFSETQ. As DNA, the CDR3 is TGCGCCAGCAGCCTTGGACAGTCGAACACTGAAGCTTTCTTT. Its translation is CASSLGQSNTEAFF.

The rearrangement uses TRBV5-1 and TRBJ2-7; 12 nucleotides agree with TRBD1. CDR3 length: 14 amino acids. The J segment lost 5 bases and the V segment lost 5 bases, leaving 5 bases of the junction unmatched. Per the germline V gene, CDR1 is SGHRS and CDR2 is YFSETQ. DNA for the CDR3: TGCGCCAGCAGTCCCGGGACAGGGGGCAACGAGCAGTACTTC. Its translation is CASSPGTGGNEQYF.

This rearrangement joins TRBV6-1 to TRBJ2-1; tentatively, D is TRBD2 (5 bases). V lost 4 bases, J lost 2 bases, and 12 bases lay in between. The germline gives CDR1 MNHNS, CDR2 SASEGT. This CDR3 is 15 amino acids long. CDR3 sequence reads: CASSVQTTPYNEQFF. DNA of the CDR3: TGTGCCAGCAGTGTACAGACTACCCCCTACAATGAGCAGTTCTTC.

In regard to this clone: This likely reflects a read error, since a far larger clone is one base away. Other nucleotide sequences from this sample produce the same CDR3. The chain couples TRBV5-6 to TRBJ2-1; D is possibly TRBD1 or TRBD2 (5 bases each). In germline, CDR1 is SGHDT, CDR2 YYEEEE. V lost 0 bases and J 0 bases, leaving 10 bases between the germline ends. CDR3 size: 16 residues. This chain's CDR3 is CASSLDWGSSYNEQFF. CDR3 coding DNA: TGTGCCAGCAGCTTGGATTGGGGGAGCTCCTACAATGAGCAGTTCTTC. Using reference TRBV5-6 and TRBJ2-1 for the parts outside the CDR3, the full variable domain is DAGVTQSPTHLIKTRGQQVTLRCSPKSGHDTVSWYQQALGQGPQFIFQYYEEEERQRGNFPDRFSGHQFPNYSSELNVNALLLGDSALYLCASSLDWGSSYNEQFFGPGTRLTVL.

The J gene is TRBJ1-6, the V gene TRBV7-8; 8 bases match TRBD1. Germline CDR1 and CDR2: SGHVS and FQNEAQ. V trimming: 4 bases; J trimming: 10 bases; junction bases outside the gene matches: 6. The CDR3 runs 14 residues. The DNA for the CDR3 is TGTGCCAGCAGCTCCGGACAGGGTGGATCACCCCTCCACTTT. This codes for CASSSGQGGSPLHF. The variable domain in full, with the rest retrieved from reference TRBV7-8 and TRBJ1-6, is GAGVSQSPRYKVAKRGQDVALRCDPISGHVSLFWYQQALGQGPEFLTYFQNEAQLDKSGLPSDRFFAERPEGSVSTLKIQRTQQEDSAVYLCASSSGQGGSPLHFGNGTRLTVT.